The 27 T cell receptor beta chains reported below all come from one sample, sequenced in a study of shared clonotypes between healthy human individuals. Only in-frame clones appear in the TCRdb table, and some are missing; sequencing was by immunoSEQ multiplex PCR. Among millions of clones listed, about 95% were seen once. The sample comprised naive CD4+ T cells sorted from blood. Subset: CD45RA+ positively selected. The receptors derive from a man between 18 and 29 years old in good health.

The V gene is TRBV18, the J gene TRBJ2-7; TRBD2 aligns across 10 bases. This CDR3 contains 15 residues. The germline V gene has CDR1 KGHSH and CDR2 LQKENI. The J segment lost 2 bases and the V segment lost 5 bases, leaving 6 bases of the junction unmatched. CDR3 bases: TGTGCCAGCTCATCAGGACTAGCGGATACCTACGAGCAGTACTTC. This translates into CASSSGLADTYEQYF.

J is TRBJ2-7 and V is TRBV28; 12 nucleotides align to TRBD1. The length of the CDR3 is 15 residues. The germline CDR1 and CDR2 sequences are MDHEN and SYDVKM. Losses at the gene ends were 6 bases for V and 2 bases for J; bases not matched to a gene: 5. The CDR3 nucleotides read TGTGCCAGCAGGGTTGGGACAGGGGGCCCCTACGAGCAGTACTTC. This encodes CASRVGTGGPYEQYF.

This rearrangement joins TRBV5-1 to TRBJ2-1; 7 nucleotides line up with TRBD1. The trim removed 4 bases at V and 1 base at J, leaving 5 bases unmatched. Germline loops: CDR1 SGHRS, CDR2 YFSETQ. This CDR3 is 15 amino acids long. The chain's CDR3 is CASSLRDSSYNEQFF. CDR3 sequence (DNA): TGCGCCAGCAGCCTCCGGGACAGTTCCTACAATGAGCAGTTCTTC. Using reference TRBV5-1 and TRBJ2-1 for the parts outside the CDR3, the full variable domain is KAGVTQTPRYLIKTRGQQVTLSCSPISGHRSVSWYQQTPGQGLQFLFEYFSETQRNKGNFPGRFSGRQFSNSRSEMNVSTLELGDSALYLCASSLRDSSYNEQFFGPGTRLTVL.

The chain links TRBV10-3 to TRBJ2-3; 7 bases line up with TRBD1. The CDR3 length is 14 residues. Germline lookup yields CDR1 ENHRY and CDR2 SYGVKD. The J segment lost 0 bases and the V segment lost 6 bases, leaving 3 bases of the junction unmatched. The CDR3 nucleotides are TGTGCCATCAGCGGGACAGTTAGCACAGATACGCAGTATTTT. It is translated as CAISGTVSTDTQYF.

The rearrangement uses TRBV10-3 and TRBJ2-1; D tentatively fits TRBD1 or TRBD2 (5 bases each). Germline CDR1 reads ENHRY; CDR2 reads SYGVKD. The CDR3 consists of 15 residues. V lost 6 bases and J 7 bases, leaving 19 bases between the germline ends. CDR3 in amino acids: CAISLFGGVSNEQFF. In DNA form, the CDR3 reads TGTGCCATCAGCCTCTTTGGGGGAGTGAGTAATGAGCAGTTCTTC.

The chain links TRBV30 to TRBJ1-4; D gene uncertain. V was clipped by 0 bases and J by 6 bases, with 11 bases between them. Germline V lookup: CDR1 GTSNPN, CDR2 SVGIG (reference sequence). The CDR3 sequence is 14 residues long. CDR3 protein: CAWSVRGLDEKLFF. The CDR3 region has the DNA TGTGCCTGGAGTGTAAGAGGCTTGGATGAAAAACTGTTTTTT.

V usage is TRBV18 and J usage is TRBJ2-7, with D tentatively TRBD1 or TRBD2 (6 bases each). The germline CDR1 and CDR2 sequences are KGHSH and LQKENI. The V and J ends lost 7 bases and 0 bases respectively, with 16 bases between them. The CDR3 length is 15 residues. As DNA, the CDR3 is TGTGCCAGCTTAAAAGGGGGGTACGCCTCCTACGAGCAGTACTTC. Translated: CASLKGGYASYEQYF.

This chain links TRBV18 with TRBJ2-5; 13 bases align to TRBD2. CDR1 is KGHSH and CDR2 is LQKENI in the germline V gene. This CDR3 comprises 19 residues. Trimming removed 0 bases from V and 5 bases from J; junction bases left unmatched: 12. The CDR3 spells CASSPPSGTSGERLETQYF. The CDR3 DNA follows: TGTGCCAGCTCACCACCGTCGGGGACTAGCGGGGAAAGGTTGGAGACCCAGTACTTC.

This rearrangement joins TRBV4-1 to TRBJ2-1; 12 bases match TRBD2. With V trimmed by 3 bases and J by 6 bases, 9 bases remained unmatched. Germline assignment: CDR1 MGHRA and CDR2 YSYEKL. This CDR3 contains 17 residues. In nucleotides, the CDR3 is TGCGCCAGCAGCCAGTTCCTTCTAGCGGGAGGGGTCAATGAGCAGTTCTTC. Translated: CASSQFLLAGGVNEQFF.

This clone was observed a single time. The rearrangement joins TRBV18 to TRBJ1-1; the match to TRBD1 covers 8 bases. J gave up 7 bases and V 3 bases, and 4 bases lay outside the gene matches. The CDR3 is 13 amino acids. CDR1 and CDR2 from the germline V gene are KGHSH and LQKENI. The CDR3 DNA is TGTGCCAGCTCACCTCAACAGGGGGATGAAGCTTTCTTT. It yields the protein CASSPQQGDEAFF.

The V and J genes are TRBV30 and TRBJ1-2; D may be TRBD1 (5 bases). The germline V gene has CDR1 GTSNPN and CDR2 SVGIG (reference sequence). The V end was cut by 3 bases, the J end by 1 base, with 9 bases between. CDR3 length: 13 residues. The CDR3 spells CAWSGDGNYGYTF. The CDR3 DNA reads as TGTGCCTGGAGCGGGGACGGTAACTATGGCTACACCTTC.

The gene calls are TRBV18 and TRBJ2-7; D gene unclear. The CDR3 consists of 14 residues. V lost 3 bases and J lost 1, with 10 bases in between. Germline CDR1 reads KGHSH; CDR2 reads LQKENI. CDR3 protein: CASSPAESSYEQYF. In nucleotides, the CDR3 is TGTGCCAGCTCACCCGCAGAATCTTCCTACGAGCAGTACTTC.

The chain couples TRBV30 to TRBJ2-2; 8 bases align to TRBD2. Germline loops: CDR1 GTSNPN, CDR2 SVGIG (reference sequence). The trim removed 3 bases at V and 13 bases at J, leaving 7 bases unmatched. This CDR3 spans 12 amino acids. Here the CDR3 DNA reads TGTGCCTGGAGCGCAAGCGGGGGAGGGCTGTTTTTT. This translates into CAWSASGGGLFF.

This chain joins TRBV5-1 and TRBJ1-2; D may be TRBD1 (5 bases). V shed 0 bases and J shed 1 base, with 10 bases lying between them. Germline V gene lookup returns CDR1 SGHRS and CDR2 YFSETQ. This CDR3 is 15 amino acids long. The DNA for the CDR3 is TGCGCCAGCAGCTTGGTTCAGGGAGTTAACTATGGCTACACCTTC. The encoded protein is CASSLVQGVNYGYTF.

On this clone itself: The same CDR3 is also encoded by other DNA sequences in this sample. The chain uses TRBV6-6 and TRBJ2-7; no reliable D call. Germline V gene lookup returns CDR1 MNHNY and CDR2 SVGAGI (reference sequence). The CDR3 extends over 13 amino acids. V was trimmed by 3 bases and J by 1 base, leaving 7 bases between them. CDR3 coding DNA: TGTGCCAGCAGTTATTCGGATTCCTACGAGCAGTACTTC. Protein: CASSYSDSYEQYF.

The chain recombines TRBV28 with TRBJ1-5, with no clear D. Germline lookup yields CDR1 MDHEN and CDR2 SYDVKM. V lost 7 bases to trimming and J lost 0 bases, with 13 bases between them. The CDR3 runs 15 residues. As DNA, the CDR3 is TGTGCCAGCACCCGAGGAACCGTTAGCAATCAGCCCCAGCATTTT. This codes for CASTRGTVSNQPQHF.

With respect to this clone: Other DNA sequences from this sample encode an identical CDR3 as well. The J gene is TRBJ2-7, the V gene TRBV7-9; D call uncertain. This CDR3 contains 14 residues. The germline V gene encodes CDR1 SEHNR and CDR2 FQNEAQ (reference sequence). The V end lost 4 bases, the J end lost 1 base, and 11 bases lay between the germline ends. CDR3: CASSSGRSSYEQYF. CDR3 coding DNA: TGTGCCAGCAGCTCAGGTAGGAGTTCCTACGAGCAGTACTTC.

The chain links TRBV5-4 to TRBJ2-1; 10 nucleotides match TRBD2. The germline V gene encodes CDR1 SGHNT and CDR2 YYREEE (reference sequence). This CDR3 has 17 residues. Trimming took 4 bases from V and 4 from J; bases not matched to a gene: 11. The DNA of the CDR3 is TGTGCCAGCAGCCTGAGACTAGCGGGTACTGTTTACAATGAGCAGTTCTTC. As protein: CASSLRLAGTVYNEQFF.

The genes are TRBV28 and TRBJ1-2, with TRBD1 matching 8 bases. In germline, CDR1 is MDHEN, CDR2 SYDVKM. The CDR3 loop spans 15 amino acids. The V and J ends lost 2 bases and 4 bases, in that order; junction bases with no gene match: 6. This CDR3 is CASSLPQGAPYGYTF. Written as DNA, the CDR3 is TGTGCCAGCAGTTTACCTCAGGGGGCCCCCTATGGCTACACCTTC.

V gene TRBV29-1 combines with J gene TRBJ2-1, with no clear D. Trimming stripped 3 bases from V and 0 bases from J, with 9 bases between. The CDR3 consists of 14 residues. Germline CDR1 SQVTM, CDR2 ANQGSEA. The CDR3 loop reads CSVEWESSYNEQFF. The CDR3 nucleotides are TGCAGCGTTGAGTGGGAAAGCTCCTACAATGAGCAGTTCTTC.

The genes are TRBV7-8 and TRBJ1-2; D remains unclear. V was pared by 1 base and J by 8 bases, with 11 bases between. The CDR3 contains 13 residues. Per germline, CDR1 SGHVS and CDR2 FQNEAQ. The CDR3 loop reads CASSLVVAWGYTF. The CDR3 nucleotides are TGTGCCAGCAGCTTAGTAGTTGCATGGGGCTACACCTTC. The whole variable domain, remainder taken from reference TRBV7-8 and TRBJ1-2, is GAGVSQSPRYKVAKRGQDVALRCDPISGHVSLFWYQQALGQGPEFLTYFQNEAQLDKSGLPSDRFFAERPEGSVSTLKIQRTQQEDSAVYLCASSLVVAWGYTFGSGTRLTVV.

This clone occurred once. The chain couples TRBV7-2 to TRBJ2-4, with a weak D call TRBD1 (6 bases). The CDR3 runs 16 residues. Germline values: CDR1 SGHTA, CDR2 FQGNSA. The ends were cut back, 4 bases at V and 2 bases at J, with 15 bases in the middle. CDR3 coding DNA: TGTGCCAGCAGCTCACAGGGCTATCTAACCAAAAACATTCAGTACTTC. Translated: CASSSQGYLTKNIQYF.

The chain has TRBV2 and TRBJ1-4; tentative D call: TRBD1 (5 bases). V was cut by 3 bases and J by 7 bases, with 15 bases left in between. This CDR3 has 15 amino acids. CDR1 is SNHLY, CDR2 FYNNEI, per germline. This CDR3 is CASSDLPGTFEKLFF. In DNA form, the CDR3 reads TGTGCCAGCAGTGATCTACCAGGGACGTTTGAAAAACTGTTTTTT.

This clone was seen a handful of times. The sample has other DNA sequences that encode this CDR3 too. The genes are TRBV7-9 and TRBJ1-2; TRBD1 might be the D (6 bases). The CDR3 extends over 12 amino acids. With 5 bases removed from V and 5 bases from J, the gap between germline ends came to 9 bases. CDR1 SEHNR and CDR2 FQNEAQ come from the germline V gene (reference sequence). CDR3 region: CASSPGQYGYTF. CDR3 DNA sequence: TGTGCCAGCAGCCCAGGACAGTATGGCTACACCTTC.

For this clone: Other DNA sequences in this sample translate to the same CDR3. The DNA for the CDR3 is TGTGCCAGCTCACCGCCGGGACAGGGGGGCTATGGCTACACCTTC. It codes for CASSPPGQGGYGYTF. The V call is TRBV18, the J call TRBJ1-2; 11 bases are a match to TRBD1. Germline V gene data show CDR1 as KGHSH and CDR2 as LQKENI. V gave up 3 bases and J gave up 4 bases; unmatched junction bases: 4. The CDR3 runs 15 residues.

The V call is TRBV2, the J call TRBJ1-6, with 8 nucleotides matching TRBD1. Germline CDR1 is SNHLY and CDR2 is FYNNEI. J lost 8 bases, V lost 4 bases, and 10 bases had no gene match. The CDR3 spans 16 residues. The DNA for the CDR3 is TGTGCCAGCAGTGTATCAGGGGGCCTAGTGGATTCACCCCTCCACTTT. Translating it yields CASSVSGGLVDSPLHF. The full variable domain, rest sourced from reference TRBV2 and TRBJ1-6, is EPEVTQTPSHQVTQMGQEVILRCVPISNHLYFYWYRQILGQKVEFLVSFYNNEISEKSEIFDDQFSVERPDGSNFTLKIRSTKLEDSAMYFCASSVSGGLVDSPLHFGNGTRLTVT.

The chain joins TRBV18 to TRBJ1-2; D remains unclear. In germline, CDR1 is KGHSH, CDR2 LQKENI. Trimming stripped 6 bases from V and 5 bases from J, with 10 bases between. This CDR3 contains 12 residues. CDR3 sequence (DNA): TGTGCCAGCTCCGCCGCGGTTTATGGCTACACCTTC. Translating it yields CASSAAVYGYTF.